This entry describes one T cell receptor (beta chain). Its antigen is not identified. The CDR3 end shows no conserved phenylalanine or tryptophan, and so a read error is likely. CDR1 is SGHAT and CDR2 is FQNNGV in the germline V gene. V was clipped by 1 base and J by 1 base, with 13 bases between them. CDR3 length: 16 residues. This record belongs to a study of T cell repertoires in cytomegalovirus infection. Across the whole study: Public TCR beta signature analysis indicated the presence of both CMV infection and matching HLA type.

Overall study findings and caveats: Summed frequency of shared TCR beta families picked out CMV carriers who also had the relevant HLA.

MiXCR, applied by TCRdb to the reads, yields one record per CDR3 protein. There are fewer than 900,000 distinct CDR3 sequences in the sample; 29% occur only once, and about 12% lies in the top ten. The gene calls are TRBV11-2 and TRBJ2-5; D unclear. The sequenced sample was cultured CD8+ T cells from PBMCs, obtained from culture after CMV antigen stimulation. This clonotype originated in a human donor in good health (CMV status not recorded). Some clones in this sample may be carry-over from other donors' samples. The CDR3 sequence: CASSLGLAEPQETQYL. DNA of the CDR3: TGTGCCAGCAGCTTAGGATTGGCGGAGCCCCAAGAGACCCAGTACCTC.